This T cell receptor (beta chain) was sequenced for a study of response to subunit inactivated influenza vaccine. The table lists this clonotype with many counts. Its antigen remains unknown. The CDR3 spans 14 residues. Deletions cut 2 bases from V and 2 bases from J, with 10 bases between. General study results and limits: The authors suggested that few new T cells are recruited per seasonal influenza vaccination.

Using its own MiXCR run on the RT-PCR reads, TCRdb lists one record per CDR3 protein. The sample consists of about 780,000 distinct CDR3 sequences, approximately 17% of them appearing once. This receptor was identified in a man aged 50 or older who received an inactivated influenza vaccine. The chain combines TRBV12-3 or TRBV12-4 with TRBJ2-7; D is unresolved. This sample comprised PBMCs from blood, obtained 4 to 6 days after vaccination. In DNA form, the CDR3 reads TGTGCCAGCAGTTTATCAACGGCAACCTACGAGCAGTACTTC. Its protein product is CASSLSTATYEQYF.